These 29 T cell receptor beta chains originate from one sample sequenced in a study of spatial heterogeneity in lung cancer. TCRdb ran MiXCR on the 5' RACE reads and lists one entry per CDR3 protein. The data contain some 1,000 distinct CDR3 sequences, over 9.5% of them seen just once; the ten biggest clones take up 11%. Time point of the sample: sample taken at primary tumor resection. The specimen was normal lung tissue next to the tumor, collected at surgery. Receptors were obtained from a female donor with early-stage non-small cell lung cancer.

By frequency in the sample, this clonotype is large. Since it is a stray read in a library aimed at alpha chains, this beta chain has a size that is not meaningful. The J gene is TRBJ2-2, the V gene TRBV5-8; D remains unclear. Trimming left V 2 bases short and J 1 base short, with 6 bases between. This CDR3 has 14 amino acids. Germline V lookup: CDR1 SGHTS, CDR2 YDEGEE. The CDR3 protein is CASSFSRNTGELFF. The DNA for the CDR3 is TGTGCCAGCAGCTTCAGCCGGAACACCGGGGAGCTGTTTTTT.

In this sample, this clonotype turned up once. This beta chain was picked up by a library intended for alpha chains and is off target, so its count carries little meaning. This chain links TRBV6-6 with TRBJ2-5; maybe TRBD1 (5 bases). The DNA end lines up better with TRBJ2-1; the J call may be wrong. Looked up from germline, CDR1 is MNHNY and CDR2 is SVGAGI (reference sequence). CDR3 length: 14 residues. The CDR3 DNA reads TGTGCCAGCAGTTACGGACAACGCTCTAGTGAGCAGTTCTTC. As protein: CASSYGQRSSEQFF.

This clonotype was recorded a few times. A library prepared for alpha chains yielded this beta chain as an off-target read; its size is of little meaning. The V gene is TRBV6-5, the J gene TRBJ2-5, with 7 positions matching TRBD1. CDR1 and CDR2 (germline): MNHEY, SVGAGI. Trimming at V came to 4 bases and at J to 5 bases, leaving 13 bases not matched to a gene. This CDR3 has 16 residues. CDR3 amino acids: CASSFGTGDPGETQYF. CDR3 nucleotides: TGTGCCAGCAGTTTCGGCACAGGGGATCCCGGGGAGACCCAGTACTTC.

This clonotype is large (0.1 to 1%) by share. This beta chain lies outside the target of a library built for alpha chains; its clone size means little. This chain's CDR3 is CASRAWDNEQFF. The CDR3 DNA is TGTGCCAGTAGGGCCTGGGACAATGAGCAGTTCTTC. The gene calls are TRBV19 and TRBJ2-1, with D unresolved. The germline gives CDR1 LNHDA, CDR2 SQIVND (reference sequence). Trimming removed 6 bases at V and 5 bases at J, with 8 bases between. This CDR3 region has 12 residues.

By share, this clonotype counts as large (0.1 to 1%). This beta chain is a stray read from a library made for alpha chains; its abundance is not meaningful. The DNA for the CDR3 is TGCGCCAGCAGTCAGGTCACAGGGGACCAAGAGACCCAGTACTTC. Translating it yields CASSQVTGDQETQYF. The J gene is TRBJ2-5, the V gene TRBV23-1; TRBD1 matches 7 bases. TRBV23-1 falls under the ORF class, with uncertain function. The CDR3 loop spans 15 amino acids. The V and J ends lost 3 bases and 0 bases, in that order; junction bases with no gene match: 4.

This clonotype was observed a handful of times. The library was designed around alpha chains, so this beta chain is a stray read whose abundance carries little weight. This chain links TRBV7-8 with TRBJ2-5; TRBD1 matches at 10 bases. The ends lost 3 bases at V and 6 bases at J; junction bases unmatched: 4. Germline V gives CDR1 SGHVS, CDR2 FQNEAQ. The CDR3 extends over 14 amino acids. CDR3 nucleotide sequence: TGTGCCAGCAGCTTCGACAGGGGGCGAAAGACCCAGTACTTC. Protein sequence: CASSFDRGRKTQYF.

This clonotype ranks as large (0.1 to 1%). Found in a library prepared for alpha chains, this beta chain is an off-target read, and its abundance has little meaning. The rearrangement joins TRBV5-1 to TRBJ2-3; 9 nucleotides match TRBD1. CDR1 and CDR2 from the germline V gene are SGHRS and YFSETQ. This CDR3 is built from 14 residues. Trimming removed 4 bases from V and 6 bases from J; junction bases left unmatched: 6. The CDR3 nucleotides are TGCGCCAGCAGCCGCTCGGGGACAGGGGATACGCAGTATTTT. Protein sequence: CASSRSGTGDTQYF.

This clonotype was observed a handful of times. This beta chain lies outside the target of a library built for alpha chains; its clone size means little. CDR3 protein: CASSLRDLSSYNEQFF. The DNA for the CDR3 is TGTGCCAGCAGCTTGCGGGATCTAAGCTCCTACAATGAGCAGTTCTTC. This chain connects TRBV11-2 to TRBJ2-1, with D perhaps matching TRBD2 (6 bases). The CDR3 consists of 16 residues. Germline CDR1 is SGHAT and CDR2 is FQNNGV. The ends were cut back, 3 bases at V and 0 bases at J, with 12 bases in the middle. The full variable domain, with the rest looked up from reference TRBV11-2 and TRBJ2-1, is EAGVAQSPRYKIIEKRQSVAFWCNPISGHATLYWYQQILGQGPKLLIQFQNNGVVDDSQLPKDRFSAERLKGVDSTLKIQPAKLEDSAVYLCASSLRDLSSYNEQFFGPGTRLTVL.

This clonotype has more than one count but fewer than ten. Since it is a stray read in a library aimed at alpha chains, this beta chain has a size that is not meaningful. V and J are TRBV18 and TRBJ2-7, with 8 bases lining up with TRBD1. The CDR3 is 14 residues long. The V and J ends lost 3 bases and 5 bases, in that order; junction bases with no gene match: 6. The V gene's germline CDR1 is KGHSH and CDR2 LQKENI. CDR3 sequence: CASSPGTGPDEQYF. DNA of the CDR3: TGTGCCAGCTCACCCGGGACAGGCCCTGACGAGCAGTACTTC.

By proportion, this clonotype is medium-sized. This beta chain was picked up by a library intended for alpha chains and is off target, so its count carries little meaning. The chain uses TRBV6-6 and TRBJ2-2; TRBD1 aligns across 7 bases. V trimming: 11 bases; J trimming: 4 bases; junction bases outside the gene matches: 16. Per the germline V gene, CDR1 is MNHNY and CDR2 is SVGAGI (reference sequence). The CDR3 totals 16 residues. CDR3 sequence: CACTRRGGGVTGELFF. CDR3 sequence (DNA): TGTGCCTGCACTCGCCGAGGGGGCGGTGTCACCGGGGAGCTGTTTTTT.

This clonotype was counted between two and nine times. This beta chain is a stray sequence in a library constructed for alpha chains; its clone size is not meaningful. The chain links TRBV6-1 to TRBJ1-4; D unresolved. The ends were cut back, 2 bases at V and 7 bases at J, with 5 bases in the middle. The CDR3 sequence is 12 residues long. CDR1 and CDR2 (germline): MNHNS, SASEGT. CDR3 bases: TGTGCCAGCAGTGAAAATTCTGAAAAACTGTTTTTT. The encoded protein is CASSENSEKLFF.

This clonotype was observed a few times. This beta chain is an off-target read within a library intended for alpha chains, so its frequency means little. The chain is built from TRBV7-2 and TRBJ2-2; possible D gene TRBD2, 7 bases. Germline V gene data show CDR1 as SGHTA and CDR2 as FQGNSA. Trimming pared 3 bases from V and 4 bases from J, leaving 21 bases between. This CDR3 spans 18 amino acids. CDR3: CASSFPAGGGQRTGELFF. CDR3 bases: TGTGCCAGCAGCTTCCCCGCTGGCGGGGGACAACGCACCGGGGAGCTGTTTTTT.

About this clonotype itself: Being off target in a library aimed at alpha chains, this beta chain has a size of little meaning. The rearrangement uses TRBV6-1 and TRBJ2-2, with D unresolved. This CDR3 contains 16 residues. Germline V gene sequence: CDR1 MNHNS, CDR2 SASEGT. V was clipped by 1 base and J by 5 bases, with 14 bases between them. The CDR3 DNA is TGTGCCAGCAGTGAAGAGGCAGGCCTTAGGACCGGGGAGCTGTTTTTT. The encoded protein is CASSEEAGLRTGELFF.

This clonotype was observed a few times. Little can be read into the size of this beta chain, an off-target read in a library designed for alpha chains. The chain carries TRBV11-2 and TRBJ2-5, with D perhaps matching TRBD1 or TRBD2 (6 bases each). Germline loops: CDR1 SGHAT, CDR2 FQNNGV. The CDR3 sequence is 17 residues long. The V and J ends lost 0 bases and 5 bases respectively, with 19 bases between them. CDR3 bases: TGTGCCAGCAGCTTAGATTTTCGAGGGGGGAGCTGGGAGACCCAGTACTTC. Encoded protein: CASSLDFRGGSWETQYF.

By its share, this clonotype is large. The size of this beta chain means little, since it is a stray read in a library made for alpha chains. The rearrangement joins TRBV7-6 to TRBJ2-1; TRBD2 aligns across 10 bases. Germline trimming cut 8 bases from V and 1 base from J; bases unmatched to any gene: 14. From germline, CDR1 is SGHVS and CDR2 FNYEAQ. The CDR3 runs 18 residues. The CDR3 DNA is TGTGCCAGCGCATTTCTAGCGGGAGATTCGTATTCCTACAATGAGCAGTTCTTC. Amino acids: CASAFLAGDSYSYNEQFF.

This clonotype turned up a few times. For a library built for alpha chains, this beta chain is a stray read; little rests on its size. The chain carries TRBV4-3 and TRBJ2-7, with 9 bases fitting TRBD2. The CDR3 sequence is 15 residues long. Losses at the gene ends were 1 base for V and 7 bases for J; bases not matched to a gene: 8. Germline-derived CDR1 and CDR2 are LGHNA and YSLEER. CDR3 amino acids: CASSQGNSGSREQYF. CDR3 nucleotide sequence: TGCGCCAGCAGCCAAGGGAATAGCGGGAGTCGGGAGCAGTACTTC.

On this clonotype: This beta chain came through as a stray read in a library set up for alpha chains, and its size says little. The chain has TRBV7-2 and TRBJ2-7; possibly TRBD2 for D (5 bases). CDR1 and CDR2 from the germline V gene are SGHTA and FQGNSA. Trimming left V 1 base short and J 2 bases short, with 9 bases between. This CDR3 is built from 14 residues. The CDR3 is CASSLGLSAYEQYF. The CDR3 DNA reads TGTGCCAGCAGCTTAGGACTATCAGCCTACGAGCAGTACTTC.

Remarks on this clonotype: This beta chain slipped into a library made for alpha chains as a stray read, so its size is not meaningful. The chain joins TRBV30 to TRBJ1-5; D gene uncertain. Per the germline V gene, CDR1 is GTSNPN and CDR2 is SVGIG (reference sequence). Trimming left V 0 bases short and J 5 bases short, with 17 bases between. The CDR3 runs to 16 residues. CDR3 DNA: TGTGCCTGGAGTGTACCTGGGCCAGGCGGGGATCAGCCCCAGCATTTT. Protein sequence: CAWSVPGPGGDQPQHF.

The sample holds a few counts of this clonotype. Within a library made for alpha chains, this beta chain is off target, and its count is uninformative. The CDR3, as DNA: TGTGCCAGCAGCCTGACAGGGTACGAGCAGTACTTC. This codes for CASSLTGYEQYF. The V call is TRBV7-6, the J call TRBJ2-7, with 7 bases that match TRBD1. J lost 4 bases, V lost 5 bases, and 2 bases had no gene match. This CDR3 region has 12 residues. Germline V lookup: CDR1 SGHVS, CDR2 FNYEAQ.

This clonotype has only a few counts. Found in a library prepared for alpha chains, this beta chain is an off-target read, and its abundance has little meaning. The chain is built from TRBV5-1 and TRBJ1-4, with 9 bases fitting TRBD1. V shed 4 bases and J 8 bases; nucleotides not matched to a gene: 6. CDR3 length: 14 amino acids. The germline V gene encodes CDR1 SGHRS and CDR2 YFSETQ. The CDR3 DNA follows: TGCGCCAGCAGCCGCGGGACAGGGCAAGAAAAACTGTTTTTT. It is translated as CASSRGTGQEKLFF.

This clonotype has a handful of counts. Little can be read into the size of this beta chain, an off-target read in a library designed for alpha chains. The chain has TRBV5-1 and TRBJ2-2; D uncertain. Germline lookup yields CDR1 SGHRS and CDR2 YFSETQ. This CDR3 comprises 12 residues. V dropped 4 bases and J dropped 2 bases, with 3 bases sitting between them. The CDR3 region has the DNA TGCGCCAGCAGCGCAAACACCGGGGAGCTGTTTTTT. It specifies CASSANTGELFF.

This clonotype was found a few times. The size of this beta chain means little, since it is a stray read in a library made for alpha chains. The V call is TRBV5-6, the J call TRBJ2-1; the match to TRBD2 covers 13 bases. CDR3 size: 16 residues. Losses at the gene ends were 4 bases for V and 8 bases for J; bases not matched to a gene: 9. The germline gives CDR1 SGHDT, CDR2 YYEEEE. CDR3 in DNA: TGTGCCAGCAGCCCCGGACTAGCGGGAGCTGGCCATGAGCAGTTCTTC. This gives the protein CASSPGLAGAGHEQFF.

This clonotype was picked up a small number of times. A library prepared for alpha chains yielded this beta chain as an off-target read; its size is of little meaning. The chain carries TRBV7-9 and TRBJ2-5; D is unresolved. The V end lost 5 bases, the J end lost 2 bases, and 9 bases lay between the germline ends. The CDR3 runs to 13 residues. Germline-derived CDR1 and CDR2 are SEHNR and FQNEAQ (reference sequence). CDR3 residues: CASSPTVQETQYF. The CDR3 DNA sequence: TGTGCCAGCAGCCCCACGGTACAAGAGACCCAGTACTTC.

Sample share makes this clonotype large (0.1 to 1%). The size of this beta chain means little, since it is a stray read in a library made for alpha chains. The chain combines TRBV4-2 with TRBJ2-3; D remains ambiguous. This CDR3 spans 14 amino acids. Deletions cut 1 base from V and 0 bases from J, with 5 bases between. CDR1 is LGHNA and CDR2 is YNFKEQ in the germline V gene. As DNA, the CDR3 is TGTGCCAGCAGCCAAGGATCTAGCACAGATACGCAGTATTTT. Its protein is CASSQGSSTDTQYF.

Note on this clonotype: A library made for alpha chains picked up this beta chain off target, so its size means little. The chain has TRBV12-3 or TRBV12-4 and TRBJ1-1, with no clear D. The V end lost 5 bases, the J end lost 1 base, and 14 bases lay between the germline ends. The CDR3 is made up of 15 amino acids. CDR3: CASSQGGEENTEAFF. The CDR3 nucleotides read TGTGCCAGCAGTCAAGGTGGGGAGGAGAACACTGAAGCTTTCTTT.

Sample share makes this clonotype large. The library was designed around alpha chains, so this beta chain is a stray read whose abundance carries little weight. This chain joins TRBV6-2 or TRBV6-3 and TRBJ2-6; unclear D gene. The CDR3 consists of 15 residues. Germline CDR1 and CDR2: MNHEY and SVGEGT. Trimming stripped 5 bases from V and 2 bases from J, with 10 bases between. Here the CDR3 DNA reads TGTGCCAGCAGTCACCGTCTACCTGGGGCCAACGTCCTGACTTTC. Its translation: CASSHRLPGANVLTF.

Comments on this clonotype: The library was designed around alpha chains, so this beta chain is a stray read whose abundance carries little weight. V usage is TRBV12-3 or TRBV12-4 and J usage is TRBJ2-7, with TRBD1 as a possible D gene (6 bases). Trimming stripped 6 bases from V and 2 bases from J, with 14 bases between. The CDR3 consists of 14 residues. CDR3 region: CASRQTGPTYEQYF. In nucleotides, the CDR3 is TGTGCCAGCAGGCAGACAGGTCCAACCTACGAGCAGTACTTC.

Sample share makes this clonotype large. The library was designed around alpha chains, so this beta chain is a stray read whose abundance carries little weight. J is TRBJ2-4 and V is TRBV30, with 7 bases matching TRBD1. V gave up 2 bases and J gave up 7 bases; unmatched junction bases: 11. Per the germline V gene, CDR1 is GTSNPN and CDR2 is SVGIG (reference sequence). The CDR3 loop spans 15 amino acids. The DNA for the CDR3 is TGTGCCTGGAGTTCGAAACAGGGGATAGGGAACATTCAGTACTTC. Its translation is CAWSSKQGIGNIQYF. The entire variable domain, with the rest obtained from reference TRBV30 and TRBJ2-4, is as follows: SQTIHQWPATLVQPVGSPLSLECTVEGTSNPNLYWYRQAAGRGLQLLFYSVGIGQISSEVPQNLSASRPQDRQFILSSKKLLLSDSGFYLCAWSSKQGIGNIQYFGAGTRLSVL.

This clonotype qualifies as medium-sized. The CDR3 does not close with the conserved phenylalanine or tryptophan, likely indicating a read error. A library made for alpha chains picked up this beta chain off target, so its size means little. The chain carries TRBV5-8 and TRBJ2-4, with a tentative D call TRBD1 (6 bases). Germline V gives CDR1 SGHTS, CDR2 YDEGEE. Between the trimmed V and J ends, which lost 4 bases and 0 bases, there was a span of 17 bases. The CDR3 is 17 amino acids. The CDR3 DNA reads as TGTGCCAGCAGCACGGGACAACTGTTAGTAGCCAAAAACATTCAGTACTCC. Translated: CASSTGQLLVAKNIQYS.